The 10 T cell receptor beta chains below were found in one sample sequenced in a study of post-analysis software for immune sequencing data. No cognate antigen is known for these TCRs. Libraries were made from TCR beta cDNA, and they carried unique molecular identifiers. From the PCR reads, TCRdb called clonotypes with MiXCR, one entry per CDR3 protein. This sample yields roughly 570,000 distinct CDR3 sequences, of which roughly 34% are seen a single time; less than 6% belongs to the top ten. General study points: The five TRBV segments detected at higher frequency in patients than in controls included TRBV5-6, TRBV5-1 and TRBV20-1.

Sequenced material: blood. Source of these receptors: a girl between 2 and 17 years old with multiple sclerosis.

This rearrangement joins TRBV7-3 to TRBJ2-1, with 7 bases matching TRBD2. V shed 5 bases and J 2 bases; nucleotides not matched to a gene: 9. Germline V gene data show CDR1 as SGHTA and CDR2 as FQGTGA. The CDR3 runs to 16 residues. This CDR3 is CASSPLWGGTYNEQFF. Here the CDR3 DNA reads TGTGCCAGCAGCCCCCTTTGGGGGGGAACCTACAATGAGCAGTTCTTC.

This chain links TRBV6-5 with TRBJ1-2; TRBD1 might be the D (5 bases). Germline-derived CDR1 and CDR2 are MNHEY and SVGAGI. V lost 6 bases and J lost 6, with 20 bases in between. This CDR3 spans 15 amino acids. The CDR3, as DNA: TGTGCCAGCAGGGCGACGTCCCTTGGACATCATGGCTACACCTTC. This translates into CASRATSLGHHGYTF.

The rearrangement uses TRBV5-1 and TRBJ1-1; D is uncertain. Germline V lookup: CDR1 SGHRS, CDR2 YFSETQ. The CDR3 has 15 amino acids. V shed 4 bases and J shed 0 bases, with 13 bases lying between them. The CDR3 sequence is CASSPVGAMNTEAFF. CDR3 bases: TGCGCCAGCAGCCCGGTCGGAGCCATGAACACTGAAGCTTTCTTT.

This clonotype was detected only a few times. The chain employs TRBV12-3 or TRBV12-4 and TRBJ2-1; TRBD1 agrees at 9 bases. The CDR3 spans 15 residues. With V trimmed by 6 bases and J by 1 base, 4 bases remained unmatched. The DNA of the CDR3 is TGTGCCAGCAGAAGGGACAGGGTGTCCTACAATGAGCAGTTCTTC. Translating gives CASRRDRVSYNEQFF.

The chain carries TRBV5-1 and TRBJ1-6, with 10 bases identical to TRBD1. The CDR3 consists of 15 residues. Trimming took 4 bases from V and 10 from J; bases not matched to a gene: 8. Germline V gene sequence: CDR1 SGHRS, CDR2 YFSETQ. The CDR3, as DNA: TGCGCCAGCAGCGTAACCGGGACAGGGGAATCACCCCTCCACTTT. Its protein is CASSVTGTGESPLHF.

V usage is TRBV5-6 and J usage is TRBJ1-5; D perhaps matches TRBD1 (5 bases). The V gene lost 5 bases and the J gene lost 6 bases, with 21 bases spanning the gap. CDR3 length: 16 residues. Germline V gives CDR1 SGHDT, CDR2 YYEEEE. CDR3 sequence: CASSRGVWGGGQPQHF. CDR3 bases: TGTGCCAGCAGTCGTGGGGTGTGGGGTGGGGGTCAGCCCCAGCATTTT.

The chain carries TRBV7-9 and TRBJ2-1; TRBD2 matches at 10 bases. The CDR3 is made up of 14 amino acids. Germline CDR1 and CDR2: SEHNR and FQNEAQ (reference sequence). Germline trimming cut 4 bases from V and 11 bases from J; bases unmatched to any gene: 8. The CDR3 spells CASSSFSGGKQQFF. The CDR3 nucleotides are TGTGCCAGCAGCTCCTTTAGCGGGGGGAAACAGCAGTTCTTC. Drawing the rest from reference TRBV7-9 and TRBJ2-1, the complete variable domain is DTGVSQNPRHKITKRGQNVTFRCDPISEHNRLYWYRQTLGQGPEFLTYFQNEAQLEKSRLLSDRFSAERPKGSFSTLEIQRTEQGDSAMYLCASSSFSGGKQQFFGPGTRLTVL.

V and J are TRBV3-1 and TRBJ1-1; D unresolved. This CDR3 has 16 amino acids. V was pared by 4 bases and J by 9 bases, with 24 bases between. Germline lookup yields CDR1 LGHDT and CDR2 YNNKEL (reference sequence). CDR3 sequence: CASSPEQPSIPLKAFF. CDR3 coding DNA: TGTGCCAGCAGCCCCGAACAACCCTCGATCCCATTGAAAGCTTTCTTT.

This clonotype came up a few times. The gene calls are TRBV18 and TRBJ1-6; no reliable D call. Deletions cut 6 bases from V and 9 bases from J, with 9 bases between. The CDR3 is 12 amino acids. Germline assignment: CDR1 KGHSH and CDR2 LQKENI. The CDR3 DNA reads as TGTGCCAGCTCGGACCGGACTTCACCCCTCCACTTT. It codes for CASSDRTSPLHF. The full variable domain, completed using reference TRBV18 and TRBJ1-6, is NAGVMQNPRHLVRRRGQEARLRCSPMKGHSHVYWYRQLPEEGLKFMVYLQKENIIDESGMPKERFSAEFPKEGPSILRIQQVVRGDSAAYFCASSDRTSPLHFGNGTRLTVT.

The chain recombines TRBV15 with TRBJ2-7; D is unclear. V was cut by 6 bases and J by 6 bases, with 12 bases left in between. The CDR3 length is 12 residues. Per germline, CDR1 LNHNV and CDR2 YYDKDF (reference sequence). The chain's CDR3 is CATSDEDVEQYF. CDR3 coding DNA: TGTGCCACCAGTGACGAGGACGTCGAGCAGTACTTC.